What follows describes a single T cell receptor beta chain. Its antigen is unidentified. TCR beta CDR3 sequences were amplified from RNA transcripts. RT-PCR in the first round (using the HTBI primer set) targeted the TCR CDR3. TCRdb itself ran the multiplex PCR reads through MiXCR, one entry per CDR3 protein. Here the sample spans hundreds of thousands of distinct CDR3 sequences, approximately 20% being singletons. The source of the sample is a study of T cells in Graves' hyperthyroidism and ophthalmopathy. Study-level points and caveats: Within blood appeared most thyroid clonotypes that had expanded above 0.001.

CDR3 length equals 14 residues. In germline, CDR1 is LNHDA, CDR2 SQIVND (reference sequence). Deletions cut 3 bases from V and 4 bases from J, with 11 bases between. This TCR was recovered from a man aged 35-49 years with Graves' ophthalmopathy. Specimen: blood. The V call is TRBV19, the J call TRBJ2-3; the D gene is possibly TRBD1 (6 bases). The CDR3 spells CASSIGTTADTQYF. The CDR3 DNA is TGTGCCAGTAGTATCGGGACAACGGCAGATACGCAGTATTTT.